This note documents a single TCR beta chain sequence. What it binds is not known. The sample belongs to a study of T-cell reconstitution after alpha-beta-depleted transplantation in children. The study, taken as a whole, reports: Day-60 TCRbeta diversity that was high in some patients was derived from surviving recipient T cells and thymic progenitors. Newly produced T cells mostly accounted for T-cell counts and diversity one year post-transplant. Expanded graft clones, several hundred of them, were reportedly the source of alpha-beta T cells about two months after transplant.

It was with unique molecular identifiers that the TCRbeta library was prepared. A single record per CDR3 protein comes from TCRdb applying MiXCR to the PCR reads. The table lists around 76,000 distinct CDR3 sequences, less than 20% of them singletons. The clonotype comes from a male patient between 2 and 15 years old who had a stem cell transplant for acute lymphoblastic leukemia, so the T cells may come from the graft donor. The starting material was PBMCs, mostly from graft donor cells, obtained 360 days after TCRalphabeta/CD19-depleted stem cell transplant.

The DNA for the CDR3 is TGTGCCAGCAATTTCGACAGGGAGGGCACCGGGGAGCTGTTTTTT. Its translation is CASNFDREGTGELFF. J is TRBJ2-2 and V is TRBV6-5; either TRBD1 or TRBD2 may fit D (7 bases each). The germline gives CDR1 MNHEY, CDR2 SVGAGI. The germline V and J ends were trimmed by 7 bases and 4 bases, with 16 bases remaining between them. The CDR3 has 15 residues.